A single sample gave rise to the 24 T cell receptor beta chains below, sequenced in a study of Ad26.COV2.S vaccination and SARS-CoV-2 variants (dated by TCRdb to the early 2020s). To prepare the library, the immunoSEQ multiplex PCR assay was applied. TCRdb limited this immuneACCESS table to in-frame rearrangements with V and J called. A share of clones is missing; checked studies link under half to unresolved V genes, and the rest is unexplained. This sample has some 180,000 clones in its table, and around 85% of those were observed once. The ten top clones hold roughly 6% of the sample. The time point label on this specimen signifies: individuals recovered from natural SARS-CoV-2 infection. Here the sequenced sample was peripheral blood, taken after recovery from COVID-19. The receptors were gathered from a human donor who had recovered from COVID-19.

V is TRBV10-3 and J is TRBJ2-2, with D maybe TRBD2 (5 bases). The germline V gene encodes CDR1 ENHRY and CDR2 SYGVKD. This CDR3 comprises 14 residues. With 4 bases removed from V and 3 bases from J, the gap between germline ends came to 9 bases. The CDR3 region is CAISVDLHTGELFF. The DNA of the CDR3 is TGTGCCATCAGTGTGGACTTACACACCGGGGAGCTGTTTTTT.

The V call is TRBV5-8, the J call TRBJ1-2; D ambiguous. The germline CDR1 and CDR2 sequences are SGHTS and YDEGEE. The CDR3 extends over 13 amino acids. Trimming took off 4 bases at V and 4 bases at J, with 11 bases between the two ends. The CDR3 DNA reads TGTGCCAGCAGCGGTGGGATGGGCTATGGCTACACCTTC. Encoded protein: CASSGGMGYGYTF.

The chain recombines TRBV19 with TRBJ2-7; D not certain. Germline loops: CDR1 LNHDA, CDR2 SQIVND (reference sequence). The ends were cut back, 8 bases at V and 3 bases at J, with 20 bases in the middle. This CDR3 contains 15 residues. DNA of the CDR3: TGTGCCAGTTCACGGTCAGACATGGTAAACTACGAGCAGTACTTC. Translation: CASSRSDMVNYEQYF.

This rearrangement joins TRBV5-3 to TRBJ1-5; perhaps TRBD1 as D (5 bases). TRBV5-3 is labeled an ORF, and its function is uncertain. This CDR3 comprises 17 residues. V was clipped by 9 bases and J by 0 bases, with 22 bases between them. The CDR3 DNA sequence: TGTGCCACTTCCCGGGCAGACAGTGTTTATAGCAATCAGCCCCAGCATTTT. It yields the protein CATSRADSVYSNQPQHF.

The chain uses TRBV6-5 and TRBJ2-5; TRBD1 is a possible D gene (6 bases). CDR1 and CDR2 from the germline V gene are MNHEY and SVGAGI. The CDR3 length is 15 residues. V was cut by 2 bases and J by 2 bases, with 12 bases left in between. The CDR3 loop is CASSYLGGGQETQYF. The CDR3 DNA reads as TGTGCCAGCAGTTACCTTGGGGGCGGTCAAGAGACCCAGTACTTC.

J is TRBJ2-1 and V is TRBV5-1; D unresolved. The CDR3 length is 12 residues. The ends were cut back, 2 bases at V and 10 bases at J, with 10 bases in the middle. Germline values: CDR1 SGHRS, CDR2 YFSETQ. CDR3 sequence reads: CASSFSSQEQFF. The CDR3 nucleotides are TGCGCCAGCAGCTTTTCGAGTCAAGAGCAGTTCTTC.

There are a few counts of this clone. The chain employs TRBV14 and TRBJ2-7; D is undetermined. This CDR3 comprises 12 residues. CDR1 is SGHDN, CDR2 FVKESK, per germline. V dropped 7 bases and J dropped 4 bases, with 11 bases sitting between them. The CDR3: CASMGATYEQYF. The DNA for the CDR3 is TGTGCCAGCATGGGTGCGACTTACGAGCAGTACTTC.

Only a few counts were recorded for this clone. The V and J genes are TRBV25-1 and TRBJ1-5; D may be TRBD1 (6 bases). This CDR3 comprises 14 residues. Trimming shortened V by 4 bases and J by 1 base, and 8 bases separated the two germline ends. Germline V CDR1 and CDR2: MGHDK, SYGVNS. The CDR3 spells CASSGGHSNQPQHF. The CDR3 DNA sequence: TGTGCCAGCAGTGGGGGACACAGCAATCAGCCCCAGCATTTT.

The J gene is TRBJ2-6, the V gene TRBV11-3; 8 bases agree with TRBD1. The junction had 6 bases not matched to a gene; V was cut back by 5 bases and J by 0 bases. Per germline, CDR1 SGHNT and CDR2 YENEEA. The CDR3 totals 17 residues. The CDR3: CASSPGTGDSGANVLTF. The CDR3 coding sequence is TGTGCCAGCAGCCCAGGGACAGGAGACTCTGGGGCCAACGTCCTGACTTTC.

CDR3: CASSLVNTIYF. The CDR3 DNA reads TGTGCCAGCAGCTTGGTAAACACCATATATTTT. The J gene is TRBJ1-3, the V gene TRBV7-9; D gene ambiguous. The V end lost 3 bases, the J end lost 6 bases, and 3 bases lay between the germline ends. This CDR3 spans 11 amino acids. Germline CDR1 reads SEHNR; CDR2 reads FQNEAQ (reference sequence).

The rearrangement links TRBV6-5 to TRBJ2-1; D is uncertain. The CDR3 length is 13 residues. Germline loops: CDR1 MNHEY, CDR2 SVGAGI. The V end was cut by 5 bases, the J end by 6 bases, with 11 bases between. The CDR3, as DNA: TGTGCCAGCAGTCCCGGTTTGTCCAATGAGCAGTTCTTC. Translation gives CASSPGLSNEQFF.

The chain is built from TRBV15 and TRBJ2-7, with TRBD1 matching 7 bases. V lost 5 bases to trimming and J lost 5 bases; unmatched junction nucleotides: 0. CDR1 is LNHNV and CDR2 is YYDKDF in the germline V gene (reference sequence). This CDR3 contains 11 residues. The CDR3 bases are TGTGCCACCAGCGACAGGGACGAGCAGTACTTC. It specifies CATSDRDEQYF.

The chain recombines TRBV7-3 with TRBJ2-1; D call uncertain. CDR1 and CDR2 (germline): SGHTA, FQGTGA. V lost 2 bases and J lost 12, with 11 bases in between. The CDR3 sequence is 12 residues long. CDR3 in amino acids: CASSLDEDVQFF. Written as DNA, the CDR3 is TGTGCCAGCAGCTTAGACGAGGATGTGCAGTTCTTC.

The chain links TRBV5-1 to TRBJ2-2; D is unclear. The V gene lost 0 bases and the J gene lost 2 bases, with 8 bases spanning the gap. The length of the CDR3 is 15 residues. Germline V gene lookup returns CDR1 SGHRS and CDR2 YFSETQ. DNA for the CDR3: TGCGCCAGCAGCTTGGGGCAGAGAAACACCGGGGAGCTGTTTTTT. Translation: CASSLGQRNTGELFF.

This chain joins TRBV30 and TRBJ1-6, with D possibly being TRBD1 (5 bases). The CDR3 length is 12 residues. Germline V lookup: CDR1 GTSNPN, CDR2 SVGIG (reference sequence). V was shortened by 8 bases and J by 7 bases, with 12 bases between the two germline ends. The CDR3 DNA sequence: TGTGCCCGGGGGACGGAGAATTCACCCCTCCACTTT. As protein: CARGTENSPLHF.

The V call is TRBV12-2, the J call TRBJ1-1; the table gives TRBD1 as D, unverified against the DNA. TRBV12-2 is given as a pseudogene. CDR3 size: 16 residues. The CDR3 region is CASRLRGQPMNTEAFF. The CDR3 region has the DNA TGTGCAAGTCGCTTACGGGGACAGCCTATGAACACTGAAGCTTTCTTT.

The J gene is TRBJ2-2, the V gene TRBV7-2; 13 bases agree with TRBD2. This CDR3 has 17 residues. The V gene end was trimmed by 5 bases and the J gene end by 2 bases; junction bases not matched to a gene: 5. CDR1 is SGHTA and CDR2 is FQGNSA in the germline V gene. Here the CDR3 reads CASSLLAGGPNTGELFF. The CDR3 region has the DNA TGTGCCAGCAGCCTACTAGCGGGAGGGCCTAACACCGGGGAGCTGTTTTTT.

This chain connects TRBV19 to TRBJ1-2; D remains unclear. The CDR3 length is 14 residues. Looked up from germline, CDR1 is LNHDA and CDR2 is SQIVND (reference sequence). Trimming left V 0 bases short and J 7 bases short, with 12 bases between. The chain's CDR3 is CASSIDGVAGGYTF. CDR3 bases: TGTGCCAGTAGTATAGATGGAGTCGCGGGTGGCTACACCTTC. Based on the CDR3 plus reference TRBV19 and TRBJ1-2, the full variable domain is DGGITQSPKYLFRKEGQNVTLSCEQNLNHDAMYWYRQDPGQGLRLIYYSQIVNDFQKGDIAEGYSVSREKKESFPLTVTSAQKNPTAFYLCASSIDGVAGGYTFGSGTRLTVV.

V usage is TRBV27 and J usage is TRBJ2-7; 9 bases are shared with TRBD2. V gave up 5 bases and J gave up 1 base; unmatched junction bases: 6. The CDR3 totals 15 residues. Germline CDR1 is MNHEY and CDR2 is SMNVEV (reference sequence). In DNA, the CDR3 is TGTGCCAGCAGTCCATATAGCGGGGGTTCCTACGAGCAGTACTTC. Encoded protein: CASSPYSGGSYEQYF.

This clone showed up just a few times. The genes are TRBV5-6 and TRBJ1-1; the D gene is possibly TRBD1 (5 bases). V lost 4 bases and J 0 bases, leaving 10 bases between the germline ends. Germline assignment: CDR1 SGHDT and CDR2 YYEEEE. The CDR3 spans 14 residues. The CDR3 DNA follows: TGTGCCAGCAGCGACAGCACCATGAACACTGAAGCTTTCTTT. Translation: CASSDSTMNTEAFF.

V gene TRBV7-9 combines with J gene TRBJ1-5, with TRBD1 identical over 7 bases. CDR1 is SEHNR, CDR2 FQNEAQ, per germline (reference sequence). J was trimmed by 0 bases and V by 5 bases; bases with no gene match: 13. This CDR3 region has 18 residues. The CDR3 sequence: CASSPGGPGSYSNQPQHF. DNA for the CDR3: TGTGCCAGCAGCCCAGGGGGTCCCGGTAGTTATAGCAATCAGCCCCAGCATTTT.

This clone was observed a single time. The chain couples TRBV6-5 to TRBJ2-1; tentative D call: TRBD1 (6 bases). Trimming removed 7 bases at V and 4 bases at J, with 17 bases between. The CDR3 totals 15 residues. The V gene's germline CDR1 is MNHEY and CDR2 SVGAGI. In DNA, the CDR3 is TGTGCCAGCAAGACCGGGACAAGGTTATACAATGAGCAGTTCTTC. It yields the protein CASKTGTRLYNEQFF.

This clone is a singleton in its sample. The chain recombines TRBV28 with TRBJ2-2, with D possibly being TRBD2 (6 bases). CDR3 length: 17 amino acids. V was shortened by 5 bases and J by 2 bases, with 18 bases between the two germline ends. The germline V gene encodes CDR1 MDHEN and CDR2 SYDVKM. The CDR3 loop reads CASSPLGSGGNTGELFF. CDR3 in DNA: TGTGCCAGCAGTCCCCTCGGTAGCGGTGGAAACACCGGGGAGCTGTTTTTT.

This clone has a single count. DNA for the CDR3: TGTGCCAGCAGCCAAGAGGCTTCTGGAAACACCATATATTTT. Its translation is CASSQEASGNTIYF. The genes are TRBV3-1 (or the pseudogene TRBV3-2) and TRBJ1-3; D is uncertain. CDR3 length: 14 residues. Germline assignment: CDR1 LGHDT and CDR2 YNNKEL (reference sequence). V lost 0 bases to trimming and J lost 1 base, with 4 bases between them.